The present T cell receptor beta chain was sequenced within a study of early T cells in non-severe SARS-CoV-2 infection. Whole-study context: It was bulk RNA from unsorted whole blood that was sequenced, and the chains were unpaired. General study results and limits: Sequences matched to VDJdb favored anti-spike CD8 responses, while private and CD4 specificities were missed.

The germline V gene has CDR1 SGHKS and CDR2 YYEKEE (reference sequence). This CDR3 is 13 amino acids long. Trimming took off 0 bases at V and 7 bases at J, with 7 bases between the two ends. Individual cDNA molecules were tagged with unique molecular identifiers. Each CDR3 protein gets one entry after TCRdb re-called the 5' RACE reads with MiXCR. The sample lists about 83,000 distinct CDR3 sequences, 9% to 15% occurring once. This clonotype was seen more than once but under ten times. Its antigen is unknown. This clonotype was obtained from an adult who was a healthcare worker with PCR-confirmed SARS-CoV-2 infection or an uninfected control (not recorded which). V is TRBV5-5 and J is TRBJ2-2; D gene ambiguous. The sample comprised whole blood. CDR3 in amino acids: CASSLGGVGELFF. Written as DNA, the CDR3 is TGTGCCAGCAGCTTGGGAGGCGTCGGGGAGCTGTTTTTT.